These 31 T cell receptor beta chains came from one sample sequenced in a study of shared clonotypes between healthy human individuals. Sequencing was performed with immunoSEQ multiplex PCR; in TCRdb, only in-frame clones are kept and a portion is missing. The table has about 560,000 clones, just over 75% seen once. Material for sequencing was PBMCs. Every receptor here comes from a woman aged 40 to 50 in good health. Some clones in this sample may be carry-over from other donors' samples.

The CDR3 DNA is TGTGCCACCAGCCCTCTAGCGGGAGGGGATACGCAGTATTTT. Its translation is CATSPLAGGDTQYF. V usage is TRBV15 and J usage is TRBJ2-3; 12 bases align to TRBD2. Trimming removed 5 bases from V and 6 bases from J; junction bases left unmatched: 3. Germline CDR1 and CDR2: LNHNV and YYDKDF (reference sequence). The CDR3 length is 14 residues.

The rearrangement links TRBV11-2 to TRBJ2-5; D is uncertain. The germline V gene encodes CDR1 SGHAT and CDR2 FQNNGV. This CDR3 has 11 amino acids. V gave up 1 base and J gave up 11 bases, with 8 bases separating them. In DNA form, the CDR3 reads TGTGCCAGCAGCTTAGTAGGGTTTCAGTACTTC. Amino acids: CASSLVGFQYF.

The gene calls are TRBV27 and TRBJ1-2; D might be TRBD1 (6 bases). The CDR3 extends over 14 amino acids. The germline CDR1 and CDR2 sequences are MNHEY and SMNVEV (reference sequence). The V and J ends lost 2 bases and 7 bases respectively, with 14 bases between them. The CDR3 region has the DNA TGTGCCAGCAGTTTAACCGGGCAGGGGAGTGGCTACACCTTC. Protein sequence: CASSLTGQGSGYTF.

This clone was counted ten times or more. Here the CDR3 DNA reads TGTGCCAGCAGCTTAAGTGGGAGCGCGGGGGAGACCCAGTACTTC. Its protein product is CASSLSGSAGETQYF. The chain carries TRBV7-3 and TRBJ2-5, with D possibly matching TRBD2 (6 bases). The CDR3 runs to 15 residues. The ends were cut back, 1 base at V and 5 bases at J, with 14 bases in the middle. Germline V lookup: CDR1 SGHTA, CDR2 FQGTGA.

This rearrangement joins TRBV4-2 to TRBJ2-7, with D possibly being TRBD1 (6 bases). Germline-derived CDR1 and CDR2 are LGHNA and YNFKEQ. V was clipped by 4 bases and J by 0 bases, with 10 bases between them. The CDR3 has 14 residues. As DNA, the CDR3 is TGTGCCAGCAGCCCCGACAGGAACTCCTACGAGCAGTACTTC. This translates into CASSPDRNSYEQYF.

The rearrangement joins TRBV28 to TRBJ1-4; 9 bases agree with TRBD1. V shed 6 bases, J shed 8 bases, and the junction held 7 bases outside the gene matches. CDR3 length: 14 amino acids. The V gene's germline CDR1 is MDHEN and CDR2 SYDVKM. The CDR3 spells CASRRTGDREKLFF. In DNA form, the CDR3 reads TGTGCCAGCAGAAGGACAGGGGATCGGGAAAAACTGTTTTTT.

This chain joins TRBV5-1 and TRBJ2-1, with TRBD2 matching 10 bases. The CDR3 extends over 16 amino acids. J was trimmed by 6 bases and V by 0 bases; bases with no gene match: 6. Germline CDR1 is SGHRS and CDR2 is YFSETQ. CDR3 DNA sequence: TGCGCCAGCAGCTTGGAACTAGCGGGATCTCGCAATGAGCAGTTCTTC. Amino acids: CASSLELAGSRNEQFF.

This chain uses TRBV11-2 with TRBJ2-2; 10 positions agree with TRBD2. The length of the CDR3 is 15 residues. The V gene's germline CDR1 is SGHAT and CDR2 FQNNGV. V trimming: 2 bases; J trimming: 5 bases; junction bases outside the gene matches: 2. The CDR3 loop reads CASSLLTSGTGELFF. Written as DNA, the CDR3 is TGTGCCAGCAGCTTACTGACTAGCGGGACCGGGGAGCTGTTTTTT.

This CDR3 is CASSRYGGSGNTIYF. As DNA, the CDR3 is TGTGCCAGCAGCCGTTACGGGGGGTCTGGAAACACCATATATTTT. This rearrangement joins TRBV14 to TRBJ1-3, with D possibly TRBD1 on 5 matching bases. Trimming took off 4 bases at V and 1 base at J, with 11 bases between the two ends. From germline, CDR1 is SGHDN and CDR2 FVKESK. This CDR3 is 15 amino acids long.

For the CDR3, the DNA is TGTGCCAGCTCACCCGACCGGGTAGATACGCAGTATTTT. Amino acid sequence: CASSPDRVDTQYF. The chain has TRBV18 and TRBJ2-3; D remains unclear. Trimming took off 3 bases at V and 5 bases at J, with 9 bases between the two ends. Germline-derived CDR1 and CDR2 are KGHSH and LQKENI. CDR3 length: 13 residues.

Here the CDR3 DNA reads TGTGCCAGCAGTGCCAGATGGGAGACCCAGTACTTC. Protein sequence: CASSARWETQYF. This chain joins TRBV6-1 and TRBJ2-5, with unresolved D. CDR1 and CDR2 (germline): MNHNS, SASEGT. V shed 4 bases and J shed 5 bases, with 8 bases lying between them. There are 12 residues in the CDR3.

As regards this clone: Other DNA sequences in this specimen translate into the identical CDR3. CDR3 coding DNA: TGTGCCAGCAGTTTATTGGGGACCTACGAGCAGTACTTC. The encoded protein is CASSLLGTYEQYF. The chain joins TRBV27 to TRBJ2-7, with D uncertain. V was trimmed by 1 base and J by 2 bases, leaving 6 bases between them. Germline V lookup: CDR1 MNHEY, CDR2 SMNVEV (reference sequence). This CDR3 comprises 13 residues.

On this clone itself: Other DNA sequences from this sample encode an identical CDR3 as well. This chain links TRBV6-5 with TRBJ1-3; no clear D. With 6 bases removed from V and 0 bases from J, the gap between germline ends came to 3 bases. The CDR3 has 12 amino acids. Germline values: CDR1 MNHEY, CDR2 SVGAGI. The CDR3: CASRSSGNTIYF. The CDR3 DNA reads TGTGCCAGCAGGAGCTCTGGAAACACCATATATTTT.

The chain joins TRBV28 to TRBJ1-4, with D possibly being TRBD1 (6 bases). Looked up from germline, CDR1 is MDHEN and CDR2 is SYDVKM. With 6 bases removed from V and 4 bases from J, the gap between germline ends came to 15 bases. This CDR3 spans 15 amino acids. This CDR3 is CASRTGAGVNEKLFF. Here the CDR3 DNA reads TGTGCCAGCAGGACCGGGGCAGGGGTTAATGAAAAACTGTTTTTT. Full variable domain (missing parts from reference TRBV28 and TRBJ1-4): DVKVTQSSRYLVKRTGEKVFLECVQDMDHENMFWYRQDPGLGLRLIYFSYDVKMKEKGDIPEGYSVSREKKERFSLILESASTNQTSMYLCASRTGAGVNEKLFFGSGTQLSVL.

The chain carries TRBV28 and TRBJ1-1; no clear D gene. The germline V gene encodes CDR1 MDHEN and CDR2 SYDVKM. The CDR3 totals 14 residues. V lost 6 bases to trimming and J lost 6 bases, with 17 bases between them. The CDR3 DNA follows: TGTGCCAGCAGCCGCCTGGGAACAACAGCTGAAGCTTTCTTT. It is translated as CASSRLGTTAEAFF.

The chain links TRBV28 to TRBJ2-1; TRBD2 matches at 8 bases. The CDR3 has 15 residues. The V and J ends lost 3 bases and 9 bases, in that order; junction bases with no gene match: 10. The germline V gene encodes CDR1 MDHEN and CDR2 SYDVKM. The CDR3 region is CASSFGGRPGGEQFF. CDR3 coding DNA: TGTGCCAGCAGTTTTGGCGGGAGGCCGGGCGGTGAGCAGTTCTTC.

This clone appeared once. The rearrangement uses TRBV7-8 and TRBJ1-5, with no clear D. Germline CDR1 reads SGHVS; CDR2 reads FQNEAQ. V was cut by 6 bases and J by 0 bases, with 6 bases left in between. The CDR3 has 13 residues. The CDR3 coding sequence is TGTGCCAGCAGACTCTATAGCAATCAGCCCCAGCATTTT. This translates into CASRLYSNQPQHF. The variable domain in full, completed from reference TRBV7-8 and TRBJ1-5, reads GAGVSQSPRYKVAKRGQDVALRCDPISGHVSLFWYQQALGQGPEFLTYFQNEAQLDKSGLPSDRFFAERPEGSVSTLKIQRTQQEDSAVYLCASRLYSNQPQHFGDGTRLSIL.

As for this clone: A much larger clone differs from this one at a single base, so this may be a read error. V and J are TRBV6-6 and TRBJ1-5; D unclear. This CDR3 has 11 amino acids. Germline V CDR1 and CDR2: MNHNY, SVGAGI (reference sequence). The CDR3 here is CARSSEQPQHF. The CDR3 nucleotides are TGCGCCCGCAGTTCGGAGCAGCCCCAGCATTTT.

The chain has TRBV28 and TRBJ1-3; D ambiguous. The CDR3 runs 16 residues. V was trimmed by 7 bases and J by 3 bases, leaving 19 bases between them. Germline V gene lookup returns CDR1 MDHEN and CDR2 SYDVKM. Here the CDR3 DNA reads TGTGCCAGCACAGTTTCGTCCCACCTAAGTGGAAACACCATATATTTT. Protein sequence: CASTVSSHLSGNTIYF.

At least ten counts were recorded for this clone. The CDR3 protein is CASSEGLTTEQFF. CDR3 nucleotides: TGTGCCAGTAGTGAGGGCCTCACGACGGAGCAGTTCTTC. The rearrangement joins TRBV19 to TRBJ2-1; D is possibly TRBD2 (5 bases). CDR3 length: 13 residues. Per the germline V gene, CDR1 is LNHDA and CDR2 is SQIVND (reference sequence). Trimming shortened V by 5 bases and J by 10 bases, and 15 bases separated the two germline ends.

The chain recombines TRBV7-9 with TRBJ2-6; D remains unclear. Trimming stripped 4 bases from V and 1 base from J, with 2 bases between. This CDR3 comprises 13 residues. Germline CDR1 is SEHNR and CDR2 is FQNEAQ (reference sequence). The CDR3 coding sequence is TGTGCCAGCAGCTCATCTGGGGCCAACGTCCTGACTTTC. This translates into CASSSSGANVLTF.

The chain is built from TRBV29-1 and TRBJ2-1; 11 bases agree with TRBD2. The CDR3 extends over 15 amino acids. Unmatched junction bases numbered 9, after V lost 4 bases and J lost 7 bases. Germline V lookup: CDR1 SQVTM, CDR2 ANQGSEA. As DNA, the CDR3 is TGCAGCGTTGGTTTGGGGCTAGCGGGAGGAAATGAGCAGTTCTTC. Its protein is CSVGLGLAGGNEQFF.

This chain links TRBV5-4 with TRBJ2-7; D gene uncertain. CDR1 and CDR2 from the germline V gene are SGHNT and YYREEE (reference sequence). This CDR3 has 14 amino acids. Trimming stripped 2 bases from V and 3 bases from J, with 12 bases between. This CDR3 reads CASSLGDVSYEQYF. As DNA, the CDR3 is TGTGCCAGCAGCTTAGGCGACGTAAGCTACGAGCAGTACTTC.

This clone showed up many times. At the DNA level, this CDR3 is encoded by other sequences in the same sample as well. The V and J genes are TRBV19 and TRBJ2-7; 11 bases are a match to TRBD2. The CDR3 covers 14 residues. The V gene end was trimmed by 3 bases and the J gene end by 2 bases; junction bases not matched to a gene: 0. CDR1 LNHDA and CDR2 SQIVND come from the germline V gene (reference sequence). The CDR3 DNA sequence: TGTGCCAGTAGTATGACTAGCGGGACCTACGAGCAGTACTTC. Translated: CASSMTSGTYEQYF.

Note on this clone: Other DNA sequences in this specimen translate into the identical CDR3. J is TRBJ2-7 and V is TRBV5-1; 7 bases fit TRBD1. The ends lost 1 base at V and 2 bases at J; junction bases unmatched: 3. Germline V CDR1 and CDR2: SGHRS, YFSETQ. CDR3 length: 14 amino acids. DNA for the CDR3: TGCGCCAGCAGCTTGTCGGGACAGACCTACGAGCAGTACTTC. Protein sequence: CASSLSGQTYEQYF.

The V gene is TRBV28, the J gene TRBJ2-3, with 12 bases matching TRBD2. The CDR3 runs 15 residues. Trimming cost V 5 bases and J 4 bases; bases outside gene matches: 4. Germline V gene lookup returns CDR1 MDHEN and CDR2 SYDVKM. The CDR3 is CASSRTSGMADTQYF. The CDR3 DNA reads TGTGCCAGCAGTCGGACTAGCGGGATGGCAGATACGCAGTATTTT.

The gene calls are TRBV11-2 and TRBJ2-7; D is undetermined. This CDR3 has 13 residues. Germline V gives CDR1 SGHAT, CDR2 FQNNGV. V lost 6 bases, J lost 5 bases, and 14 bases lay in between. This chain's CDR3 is CASRPVSRHEQYF. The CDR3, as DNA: TGTGCCAGCAGACCAGTCTCGAGACACGAGCAGTACTTC.

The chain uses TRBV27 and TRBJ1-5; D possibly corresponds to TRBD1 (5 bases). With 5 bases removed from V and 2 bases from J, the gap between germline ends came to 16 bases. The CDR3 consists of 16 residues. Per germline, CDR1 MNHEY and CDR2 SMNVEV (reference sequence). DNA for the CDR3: TGTGCCAGCAGTCCGACAGTAACGGGCGGCAATCAGCCCCAGCATTTT. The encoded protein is CASSPTVTGGNQPQHF.

CDR3 region: CSVEVGQGVEKLFF. CDR3 sequence (DNA): TGCAGCGTTGAGGTGGGCCAGGGTGTAGAAAAACTGTTTTTT. V and J are TRBV29-1 and TRBJ1-4, with D perhaps matching TRBD1 (5 bases). Trimming removed 3 bases from V and 8 bases from J, with 16 bases in between. Germline CDR1 reads SQVTM; CDR2 reads ANQGSEA. The CDR3 consists of 14 residues.

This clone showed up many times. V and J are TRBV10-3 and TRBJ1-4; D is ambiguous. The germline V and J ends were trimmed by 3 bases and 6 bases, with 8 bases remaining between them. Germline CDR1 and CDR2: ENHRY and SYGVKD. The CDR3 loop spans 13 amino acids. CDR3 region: CAISDPKDEKLFF. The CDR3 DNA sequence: TGTGCCATCAGTGATCCAAAGGATGAAAAACTGTTTTTT.

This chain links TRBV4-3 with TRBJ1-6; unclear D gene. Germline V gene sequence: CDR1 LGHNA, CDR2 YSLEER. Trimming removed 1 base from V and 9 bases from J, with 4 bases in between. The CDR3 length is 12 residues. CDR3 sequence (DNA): TGCGCCAGCAGCCAAGGCCGTTCACCCCTCCACTTT. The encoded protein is CASSQGRSPLHF.